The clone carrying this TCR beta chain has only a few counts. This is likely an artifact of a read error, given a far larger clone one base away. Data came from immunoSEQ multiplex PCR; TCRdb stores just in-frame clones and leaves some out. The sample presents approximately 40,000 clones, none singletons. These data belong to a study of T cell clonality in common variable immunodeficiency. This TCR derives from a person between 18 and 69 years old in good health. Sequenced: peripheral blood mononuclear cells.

Incomplete CDR3 DNA: TGTGCCGGCAGCCCGGTTGAGCCCTACAATGAG. The encoded protein is CAGSPVEPYNE. The full CDR3 is CAGSPVEPYNEQFF. The chain uses TRBV7-3 and TRBJ2-1; D unresolved. The CDR3 end falls 3 residues outside the read, so it is completed with the germline J gene. The CDR3 is 14 amino acids. Germline CDR1 is SGHTA and CDR2 is FQGTGA.